Given below is one T cell receptor beta chain in context. Its antigen is not identified. The CDR3 is 15 residues long. V lost 6 bases, J lost 6 bases, and 10 bases stayed unmatched. Germline loops: CDR1 KGHSH, CDR2 LQKENI. This sample was taken from a study of cytomegalovirus exposure and HLA in healthy donors. The study ran its PCR with 60 Vbeta and 13 Jbeta primers. Only in-frame clones appear in the TCRdb table, and some are missing; sequencing was by immunoSEQ multiplex PCR. The top ten hold 2.5% of the sample, which has under 150,000 clones, 82% seen once. Findings and caveats of the study: Rarity held for most TCR sequences, but there were some public TCRs that occurred in many donors. There were reportedly fewer N-insertions in an Asian-associated ancestry cluster than the approximately 670-donor mean, in a later analysis.

Sequenced input: PBMCs. This TCR derives from a male donor in good health and CMV-seronegative. V gene TRBV18 combines with J gene TRBJ2-3, with 9 bases aligning to TRBD1. The chain's CDR3 is CASSRGTGPEDTQYF. DNA for the CDR3: TGTGCCAGCTCCCGGGGGACAGGGCCCGAGGATACGCAGTATTTT.